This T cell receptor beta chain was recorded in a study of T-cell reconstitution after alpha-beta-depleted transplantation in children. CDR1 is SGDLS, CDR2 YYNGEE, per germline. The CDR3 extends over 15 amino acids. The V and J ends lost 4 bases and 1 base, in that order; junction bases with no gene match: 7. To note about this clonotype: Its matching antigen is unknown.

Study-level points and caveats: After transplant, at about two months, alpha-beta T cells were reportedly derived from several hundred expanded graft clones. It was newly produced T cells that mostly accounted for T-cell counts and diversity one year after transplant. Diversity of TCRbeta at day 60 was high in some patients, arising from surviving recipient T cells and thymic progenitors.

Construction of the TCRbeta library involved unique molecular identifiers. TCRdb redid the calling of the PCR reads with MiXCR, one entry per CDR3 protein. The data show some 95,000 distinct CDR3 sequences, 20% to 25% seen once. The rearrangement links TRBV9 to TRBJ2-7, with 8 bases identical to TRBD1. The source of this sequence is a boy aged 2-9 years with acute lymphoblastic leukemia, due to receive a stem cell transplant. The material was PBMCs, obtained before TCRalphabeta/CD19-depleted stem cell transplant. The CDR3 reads CASSPRQGNSYEQYF. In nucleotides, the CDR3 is TGTGCCAGCAGCCCCCGACAGGGGAATTCCTACGAGCAGTACTTC.